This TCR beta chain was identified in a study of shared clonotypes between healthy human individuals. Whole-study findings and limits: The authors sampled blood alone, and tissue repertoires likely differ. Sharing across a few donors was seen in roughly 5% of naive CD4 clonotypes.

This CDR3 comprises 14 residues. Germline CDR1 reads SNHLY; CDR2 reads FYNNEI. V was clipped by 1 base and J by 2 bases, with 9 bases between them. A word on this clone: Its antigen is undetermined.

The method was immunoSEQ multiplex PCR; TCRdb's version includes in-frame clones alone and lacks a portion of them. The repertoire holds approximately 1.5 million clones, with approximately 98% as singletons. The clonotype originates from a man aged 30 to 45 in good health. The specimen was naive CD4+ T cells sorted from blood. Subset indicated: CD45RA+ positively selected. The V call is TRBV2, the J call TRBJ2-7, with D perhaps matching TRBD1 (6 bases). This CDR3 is CASSEETGAYEQYF. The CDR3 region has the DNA TGTGCCAGCAGTGAAGAGACAGGAGCCTACGAGCAGTACTTC.